One sample yielded the 18 T cell receptor beta chains listed below, sequenced in a study of OX40 agonist ivuxolimab in advanced cancers. Sequencing used immunoSEQ multiplex PCR; TCRdb keeps in-frame clones, though not all of them. The sample lists tens of thousands of clones, over 90% occurring once. This material consisted of CD4+ or CD8+ T cells sorted from blood, taken in a trial of the OX40 agonist ivuxolimab. The receptor source for this set is an adult with an advanced solid tumor such as melanoma, head and neck, liver or kidney cancer.

The V call is TRBV4-1, the J call TRBJ2-2; D is ambiguous. The CDR3 spans 15 residues. CDR1 and CDR2 from the germline V gene are MGHRA and YSYEKL. V lost 1 base to trimming and J lost 2 bases, with 8 bases between them. CDR3 protein: CASSQGAENTGELFF. The CDR3 region has the DNA TGCGCCAGCAGCCAAGGAGCAGAAAACACCGGGGAGCTGTTTTTT.

This clone was detected only once. V is TRBV7-9 and J is TRBJ2-7, with 7 nucleotides matching TRBD1. V shed 4 bases and J 3 bases; nucleotides not matched to a gene: 9. Germline V lookup: CDR1 SEHNR, CDR2 FQNEAQ (reference sequence). This CDR3 contains 15 residues. The CDR3 DNA reads as TGTGCCAGCAGCTCAAAGACAGGGATCGTCTACGAGCAGTACTTC. Translating gives CASSSKTGIVYEQYF. Full variable domain (rest looked up from reference TRBV7-9 and TRBJ2-7): DTGVSQNPRHKITKRGQNVTFRCDPISEHNRLYWYRQTLGQGPEFLTYFQNEAQLEKSRLLSDRFSAERPKGSFSTLEIQRTEQGDSAMYLCASSSKTGIVYEQYFGPGTRLTVT.

The CDR3 coding sequence is TGTGCCAGCAGGCCCGGAGGGACAGACTATGGCTACACCTTC. Residues: CASRPGGTDYGYTF. This chain links TRBV27 with TRBJ1-2; 7 bases match TRBD1. Trimming took 6 bases from V and 3 from J; bases not matched to a gene: 7. CDR3 length equals 14 residues. Germline V CDR1 and CDR2: MNHEY, SMNVEV (reference sequence).

Note on this clone: One end of the junction is discordant with germline, which a read error may explain. V and J are TRBV5-1 and TRBJ2-7; TRBD1 agrees at 10 bases. Germline values: CDR1 SGHRS, CDR2 YFSETQ. The CDR3 length is 15 residues. In nucleotides, the CDR3 is TGCGCCAGCAGCCCGACAGGGGGCTCGGGTCGGGAGCGGTACTTC. Its translation is CASSPTGGSGRERYF.

The chain links TRBV7-9 to TRBJ1-1, with a weak D call TRBD1 (5 bases). The CDR3 runs 12 residues. Germline V gene lookup returns CDR1 SEHNR and CDR2 FQNEAQ (reference sequence). V was cut by 5 bases and J by 3 bases, with 7 bases left in between. CDR3 nucleotides: TGTGCCAGCAGCCGGGGGGACACTGAAGCTTTCTTT. It translates to CASSRGDTEAFF.

The count of this clone is one. This chain uses TRBV7-9 with TRBJ2-7; no firm D call. From germline, CDR1 is SEHNR and CDR2 FQNEAQ (reference sequence). Trimming cost V 0 bases and J 3 bases, with 6 bases left between them. This CDR3 is built from 13 residues. The CDR3 DNA sequence: TGTGCCAGCAGCTTAGCCGGGTTCTACGAGCAGTACTTC. Protein: CASSLAGFYEQYF.

The chain joins TRBV19 to TRBJ2-1; TRBD2 is a possible D gene (7 bases). Trimming took off 7 bases at V and 1 base at J, with 17 bases between the two ends. The CDR3 sequence is 16 residues long. Germline V lookup: CDR1 LNHDA, CDR2 SQIVND (reference sequence). The CDR3 sequence: CASTPQGLRSYNEQFF. In DNA form, the CDR3 reads TGTGCCAGTACTCCACAGGGACTACGGTCCTACAATGAGCAGTTCTTC. The full variable domain, with the rest looked up from reference TRBV19 and TRBJ2-1, is DGGITQSPKYLFRKEGQNVTLSCEQNLNHDAMYWYRQDPGQGLRLIYYSQIVNDFQKGDIAEGYSVSREKKESFPLTVTSAQKNPTAFYLCASTPQGLRSYNEQFFGPGTRLTVL.

The V call is TRBV9, the J call TRBJ2-7, with 9 bases lining up with TRBD1. V lost 3 bases and J lost 7; bases outside the gene matches: 14. This CDR3 comprises 16 residues. The V gene's germline CDR1 is SGDLS and CDR2 YYNGEE. This CDR3 is CASSAGQGGGGREQYF. The DNA for the CDR3 is TGTGCCAGCAGCGCGGGACAGGGTGGCGGTGGCCGGGAGCAGTACTTC.

The chain uses TRBV30 and TRBJ2-7, with no clear D. Looked up from germline, CDR1 is GTSNPN and CDR2 is SVGIG (reference sequence). The CDR3 spans 13 residues. V was trimmed by 6 bases and J by 2 bases, leaving 14 bases between them. CDR3 in DNA: TGTGCCTGCCTTTCAGGCACAACCTACGAGCAGTACTTC. Translated: CACLSGTTYEQYF.

The chain couples TRBV4-3 to TRBJ1-5; D is perhaps TRBD1 (5 bases). Between the trimmed V and J ends, which lost 3 bases and 2 bases, there was a span of 20 bases. This CDR3 has 18 amino acids. CDR1 LGHNA and CDR2 YSLEER come from the germline V gene. The CDR3 DNA is TGCGCCAGCAGCCAGATCTGGGACCTCGATGAGGGCAATCAGCCCCAGCATTTT. Translation gives CASSQIWDLDEGNQPQHF.

The rearrangement joins TRBV2 to TRBJ2-5; TRBD1 might be the D (5 bases). V lost 1 base and J lost 0, with 9 bases in between. There are 15 residues in the CDR3. Germline V lookup: CDR1 SNHLY, CDR2 FYNNEI. CDR3 residues: CASSEEGLYQETQYF. The CDR3 DNA reads TGTGCCAGCAGTGAAGAGGGGTTGTACCAAGAGACCCAGTACTTC.

The chain uses TRBV7-8 and TRBJ2-3, with 10 bases aligning to TRBD2. Germline loops: CDR1 SGHVS, CDR2 FQNEAQ. V shed 8 bases, J shed 2 bases, and the junction held 7 bases outside the gene matches. The CDR3 spans 15 residues. The CDR3 reads CASVWTSGNTDTQYF. The CDR3 region has the DNA TGTGCCAGCGTTTGGACTAGCGGAAACACAGATACGCAGTATTTT.

This chain joins TRBV6-5 and TRBJ1-1, with 8 bases that match TRBD1. Germline-derived CDR1 and CDR2 are MNHEY and SVGAGI. This CDR3 has 16 amino acids. V lost 0 bases, J lost 2 bases, and 5 bases stayed unmatched. This CDR3 reads CASSYSTGQVNTEAFF. The CDR3 DNA is TGTGCCAGCAGTTACTCGACGGGACAGGTAAACACTGAAGCTTTCTTT.

The rearrangement links TRBV9 to TRBJ2-1, with 11 positions matching TRBD2. With 4 bases clipped from V and 13 bases from J, the junction kept 16 bases outside the gene matches. In germline, CDR1 is SGDLS, CDR2 YYNGEE. The CDR3 runs 16 residues. The CDR3 is CASSPWTSGPGGGQFF. The CDR3 nucleotides are TGTGCCAGCAGCCCGTGGACTAGCGGGCCCGGTGGGGGCCAGTTCTTC.

V usage is TRBV6-1 and J usage is TRBJ1-5, with D perhaps TRBD1 (6 bases). The CDR3 consists of 15 residues. V shed 2 bases and J shed 5 bases, with 13 bases lying between them. Germline V gives CDR1 MNHNS, CDR2 SASEGT. This CDR3 reads CASSEIIRGDQPQHF. The CDR3 nucleotides read TGTGCCAGCAGTGAAATCATAAGGGGGGATCAGCCCCAGCATTTT.

The rearrangement joins TRBV5-5 to TRBJ2-1; TRBD1 or TRBD2 may be the D gene (5 bases each). In germline, CDR1 is SGHKS, CDR2 YYEKEE (reference sequence). The V end lost 1 base, the J end lost 2 bases, and 10 bases lay between the germline ends. This CDR3 spans 15 amino acids. The CDR3 here is CASSLNPGPYNEQFF. In nucleotides, the CDR3 is TGTGCCAGCAGCTTGAACCCGGGACCCTACAATGAGCAGTTCTTC. The entire variable domain, with the rest obtained from reference TRBV5-5 and TRBJ2-1, is as follows: DAGVTQSPTHLIKTRGQQVTLRCSPISGHKSVSWYQQVLGQGPQFIFQYYEKEERGRGNFPDRFSARQFPNYSSELNVNALLLGDSALYLCASSLNPGPYNEQFFGPGTRLTVL.

This clone appeared a single time. One end of the junction fails to match germline, which may point to a read error. This sequence joins TRBV6-1 and TRBJ2-7; no definite D call. Germline CDR1 is MNHNS and CDR2 is SASEGT. This CDR3 is 10 amino acids long. In DNA form, the CDR3 reads TGTGCCAGCAGTGAAGTGGGCAGAAACTTC. Protein sequence: CASSEVGRNF.

The table lists this clone with a count of one. V is TRBV10-2 and J is TRBJ1-4, with D unresolved. Germline V CDR1 and CDR2: WSHSY, SAAADI. Trimming removed 3 bases at V and 2 bases at J, with 4 bases between. The CDR3 extends over 13 amino acids. Here the CDR3 DNA reads TGCGCCAGCAGTGAAGGGACTAATGAAAAACTGTTTTTT. This encodes CASSEGTNEKLFF.